This TCR beta chain is drawn from a study of blood T cell repertoires in COVID-19. Study overall: Samples taken during acute and convalescent COVID-19 were collected in the United States, Italy and Spain. PBMCs, B-cell-depleted T cells, or T cells were the source of the cDNA or gDNA that made up the material.

The V end lost 2 bases, the J end lost 1 base, and 3 bases lay between the germline ends. CDR3 length equals 13 residues. Germline values: CDR1 MNHEY, CDR2 SMNVEV (reference sequence). In the original analysis: Amplifying reference gene primers gave estimates of nucleated cell counts. Assay: immunoSEQ multiplex PCR; the TCRdb copy retains only in-frame clones and omits some. That table furnishes V, J and clone size, whereas the DNA furnished D and trimming. The table has tens of thousands of clones, approximately 89% seen once. The rearrangement links TRBV27 to TRBJ1-5; D unclear. The sequence came from a man between 60 and 75 years old with acute or convalescent COVID-19. Sequenced sample: peripheral blood. The CDR3 sequence is CASSLESNQPQHF. CDR3 DNA sequence: TGTGCCAGCAGTTTAGAGAGCAATCAGCCCCAGCATTTT.